This T cell receptor beta chain was obtained from a study of OX40 agonist ivuxolimab in advanced cancers. Study-level information: An anti-OX40 (CD134) antibody with agonistic activity, ivuxolimab, was administered to patients. The study gave patients intravenous ivuxolimab at 0.01 to 10 mg/kg every 2 weeks. Having had anti-PD-1, anti-PD-L1 or anti-CTLA-4 therapy before was allowed, and around 44% had some.

The study, taken as a whole, reports: In the 0.1 to 3.0 mg/kg range, CD4+ and CD8+ blood T cells had expanded clonally by week 6.

Assay: immunoSEQ multiplex PCR; the TCRdb copy retains only in-frame clones and omits some. The sample lists about 71,000 clones, about 81% occurring once. A note on this clone: Its antigen is not identified.

The CDR3 has 18 residues. V dropped 3 bases and J dropped 5; count of bases not matched to a gene: 15. Germline lookup yields CDR1 LGHNA and CDR2 YSLEER. The sequence was collected from an adult with an advanced solid tumor such as melanoma, head and neck, liver or kidney cancer. The chain recombines TRBV4-3 with TRBJ2-5; 10 bases are shared with TRBD2. Sequencing used CD4+ or CD8+ T cells sorted from blood, obtained in a trial of the OX40 agonist ivuxolimab. In DNA, the CDR3 is TGCGCCAGCAGCCAGGGAGCGGGAGGGCCCGGGATCGGTGAGACCCAGTACTTC. Residues: CASSQGAGGPGIGETQYF.